The 30 T cell receptor beta chains in this list originate from one sample, sequenced in a study of T cell responses to AZD1222 COVID-19 vaccine. Some clones are missing from TCRdb's copy, which holds only in-frame ones; the method was immunoSEQ multiplex PCR. The table has 150,000 to 200,000 clones, 85% to 95% seen once. The source was peripheral blood, collected on day 0 of AZD1222 vaccination. These TCRs come from an adult in good health.

This rearrangement joins TRBV7-6 to TRBJ2-7, with D possibly being TRBD1 (5 bases). V lost 1 base and J 2 bases, leaving 15 bases between the germline ends. This CDR3 spans 16 amino acids. Per the germline V gene, CDR1 is SGHVS and CDR2 is FNYEAQ. CDR3 amino acids: CASSLVQDHGPYEQYF. CDR3 DNA sequence: TGTGCCAGCAGCTTAGTACAGGACCACGGACCCTACGAGCAGTACTTC.

V is TRBV12-5 and J is TRBJ1-1; D is possibly TRBD1 (5 bases). From germline, CDR1 is LGHNT and CDR2 FRNRAP. The CDR3 runs 17 residues. V was trimmed by 2 bases and J by 5 bases, leaving 21 bases between them. CDR3 coding DNA: TGTGCTAGTGGTTTGCGCCTAAAGGGGACGGATGGGACTGAAGCTTTCTTT. It encodes CASGLRLKGTDGTEAFF.

The rearrangement joins TRBV27 to TRBJ1-2; D uncertain. V shed 3 bases and J shed 2 bases, with 10 bases lying between them. Germline CDR1 is MNHEY and CDR2 is SMNVEV (reference sequence). This CDR3 region has 14 residues. The CDR3 nucleotides read TGTGCCAGCAGTTTGCGGAATGCCAACTATGGCTACACCTTC. Translating gives CASSLRNANYGYTF.

This rearrangement joins TRBV24-1 to TRBJ2-7, with TRBD1 matching over 7 bases. The CDR3 has 16 residues. Looked up from germline, CDR1 is KGHDR and CDR2 is SFDVKD. The V gene end was trimmed by 0 bases and the J gene end by 3 bases; junction bases not matched to a gene: 7. The CDR3 is CATSDLQGQNHYEQYF. CDR3 nucleotide sequence: TGTGCCACCAGTGATTTGCAGGGACAGAACCACTACGAGCAGTACTTC.

The J gene is TRBJ1-2, the V gene TRBV4-3, with 7 positions matching TRBD1. This CDR3 has 16 amino acids. Trimming cost V 0 bases and J 4 bases; bases outside gene matches: 8. Germline V lookup: CDR1 LGHNA, CDR2 YSLEER. CDR3 sequence: CASSQDDRDSLYGYTF. CDR3 in DNA: TGCGCCAGCAGCCAAGATGACAGGGACTCGCTCTATGGCTACACCTTC.

The rearrangement joins TRBV5-5 to TRBJ1-1, with TRBD1 identical over 7 bases. Trimming removed 5 bases from V and 0 bases from J; junction bases left unmatched: 4. This CDR3 contains 14 residues. Germline CDR1 reads SGHKS; CDR2 reads YYEKEE (reference sequence). CDR3 in amino acids: CASRMTGMNTEAFF. The CDR3 DNA sequence: TGTGCCAGCAGGATGACAGGGATGAACACTGAAGCTTTCTTT.

The J gene is TRBJ2-3, the V gene TRBV6-6, with D possibly matching TRBD2 (8 bases). Germline lookup yields CDR1 MNHNY and CDR2 SVGAGI (reference sequence). V lost 8 bases, J lost 3 bases, and 15 bases lay in between. The length of the CDR3 is 14 residues. The DNA for the CDR3 is TGTGCCAGCGAGGGGGCGGGGGGTACAGATACGCAGTATTTT. Encoded protein: CASEGAGGTDTQYF.

The J gene is TRBJ1-1, the V gene TRBV11-2, with 10 bases identical to TRBD1. Germline CDR1 is SGHAT and CDR2 is FQNNGV. CDR3 length equals 17 residues. The V segment lost 3 bases and the J segment 0 bases; nucleotides outside the gene matches: 7. The CDR3 region is CASSLHPGQGMNTEAFF. The CDR3 DNA follows: TGTGCCAGCAGCTTGCATCCGGGACAGGGGATGAACACTGAAGCTTTCTTT. The full variable domain, rest sourced from reference TRBV11-2 and TRBJ1-1, is EAGVAQSPRYKIIEKRQSVAFWCNPISGHATLYWYQQILGQGPKLLIQFQNNGVVDDSQLPKDRFSAERLKGVDSTLKIQPAKLEDSAVYLCASSLHPGQGMNTEAFFGQGTRLTVV.

V is TRBV3-1 (or the pseudogene TRBV3-2) and J is TRBJ1-5, with no clear D. The CDR3 is 17 amino acids. Germline V lookup: CDR1 LGHDT, CDR2 YNNKEL (reference sequence). V lost 1 base to trimming and J lost 3 bases, with 16 bases between them. CDR3 sequence reads: CASSQGIGSPHNQPQHF. CDR3 DNA sequence: TGTGCCAGCAGCCAAGGAATAGGCAGCCCTCACAATCAGCCCCAGCATTTT.

J is TRBJ2-2 and V is TRBV5-6, with D perhaps given as TRBD1 or TRBD2 (5 bases each). Between the trimmed V and J ends, which lost 4 bases and 6 bases, there was a span of 10 bases. Germline V gene data show CDR1 as SGHDT and CDR2 as YYEEEE. The CDR3 extends over 13 amino acids. CDR3 in DNA: TGTGCCAGCAGCCTGCGAGGGGCCGGGGAGCTGTTTTTT. This encodes CASSLRGAGELFF.

This chain connects TRBV27 to TRBJ2-3; unclear D gene. V lost 6 bases and J 0 bases, leaving 13 bases between the germline ends. Germline V gene lookup returns CDR1 MNHEY and CDR2 SMNVEV (reference sequence). The CDR3 is made up of 15 amino acids. The CDR3 here is CASSKGKTSTDTQYF. CDR3 sequence (DNA): TGTGCCAGCAGCAAAGGGAAGACTAGCACAGATACGCAGTATTTT.

The V call is TRBV2, the J call TRBJ1-2, with D unresolved. This CDR3 is 16 amino acids long. Trimming cost V 6 bases and J 0 bases, with 17 bases left between them. Germline V gene data show CDR1 as SNHLY and CDR2 as FYNNEI. CDR3 region: CASRSGPSGANYGYTF. The CDR3 DNA sequence: TGTGCCAGCAGGAGTGGGCCCTCCGGGGCTAACTATGGCTACACCTTC.

The chain carries TRBV12-5 and TRBJ2-5, with D tentatively TRBD2 (6 bases). CDR3 length: 14 amino acids. Trimming shortened V by 7 bases and J by 3 bases, and 15 bases separated the two germline ends. Per germline, CDR1 LGHNT and CDR2 FRNRAP. The CDR3 bases are TGTGCTAGTGCCGCGGGACCCACAAAAGAGACCCAGTACTTC. Translated: CASAAGPTKETQYF.

The chain has TRBV12-5 and TRBJ2-3; TRBD2 aligns across 9 bases. Trimming at V came to 4 bases and at J to 0 bases, leaving 5 bases not matched to a gene. This CDR3 spans 16 amino acids. The germline gives CDR1 LGHNT, CDR2 FRNRAP. The CDR3: CASGSISGGSTDTQYF. In nucleotides, the CDR3 is TGTGCTAGTGGTTCGATTAGCGGGGGTAGCACAGATACGCAGTATTTT.

The V and J genes are TRBV4-2 and TRBJ2-7; D is possibly TRBD2 (5 bases). Germline CDR1 LGHNA, CDR2 YNFKEQ. V was trimmed by 2 bases and J by 7 bases, leaving 6 bases between them. This CDR3 is 11 amino acids long. The CDR3 here is CASSQRREQYF. The CDR3 nucleotides are TGTGCCAGCAGCCAAAGGAGGGAGCAGTACTTC.

The chain links TRBV6-4 to TRBJ2-1; a weak D match, TRBD2 (5 bases). This CDR3 region has 14 residues. Germline CDR1 MRHNA, CDR2 SNTAGT. The germline V and J ends were trimmed by 6 bases and 0 bases, with 9 bases remaining between them. Here the CDR3 DNA reads TGTGCCAGCAGCCCGGGGAGCTCCTACAATGAGCAGTTCTTC. This sequence encodes CASSPGSSYNEQFF.

The chain carries TRBV11-3 and TRBJ2-3; D gene uncertain. V lost 3 bases and J 2 bases, leaving 9 bases between the germline ends. The germline V gene encodes CDR1 SGHNT and CDR2 YENEEA. The CDR3 consists of 14 residues. This CDR3 reads CASSFDSNTDTQYF. The CDR3 nucleotides read TGTGCCAGCAGCTTCGATTCAAACACAGATACGCAGTATTTT. Based on the CDR3 plus reference TRBV11-3 and TRBJ2-3, the full variable domain is EAGVVQSPRYKIIEKKQPVAFWCNPISGHNTLYWYLQNLGQGPELLIRYENEEAVDDSQLPKDRFSAERLKGVDSTLKIQPAELGDSAVYLCASSFDSNTDTQYFGPGTRLTVL.

This chain links TRBV12-3 or TRBV12-4 with TRBJ1-1; a possible D gene is TRBD1 (6 bases). The CDR3 consists of 12 residues. Trimming cost V 8 bases and J 2 bases, with 9 bases left between them. The CDR3 sequence: CASVRGNTEAFF. CDR3 coding DNA: TGTGCCAGCGTCAGGGGAAACACTGAAGCTTTCTTT.

This clone was observed once. The gene calls are TRBV7-9 and TRBJ1-6, with D unclear. Trimming shortened V by 6 bases and J by 10 bases, and 22 bases separated the two germline ends. CDR3 length equals 16 residues. Germline CDR1 SEHNR, CDR2 FQNEAQ (reference sequence). The CDR3 reads CASRAGADPLWSPLHF. CDR3 nucleotide sequence: TGTGCCAGCAGAGCCGGAGCGGACCCACTATGGTCACCCCTCCACTTT.

The chain combines TRBV15 with TRBJ1-2; possible D gene TRBD1, 5 bases. V lost 1 base to trimming and J lost 4 bases, with 16 bases between them. This CDR3 contains 16 residues. From germline, CDR1 is LNHNV and CDR2 YYDKDF (reference sequence). CDR3 sequence: CATSRGQVGEGYGYTF. CDR3 nucleotide sequence: TGTGCCACCAGCAGAGGCCAGGTGGGGGAAGGCTATGGCTACACCTTC.

The chain joins TRBV7-3 to TRBJ1-6; D is unclear. Trimming took off 5 bases at V and 11 bases at J, with 13 bases between the two ends. The CDR3 spans 13 residues. Germline V gene data show CDR1 as SGHTA and CDR2 as FQGTGA. The CDR3 nucleotides are TGTGCCAGCAGCCGGACCTCAGACACACCCCTCCACTTT. This translates into CASSRTSDTPLHF.

This clone was found once. This chain links TRBV4-1 with TRBJ1-2; D not resolved. CDR3 length equals 15 residues. The ends were cut back, 1 base at V and 5 bases at J, with 14 bases in the middle. CDR1 and CDR2 (germline): MGHRA, YSYEKL. The CDR3 loop is CASSQADREPYGYTF. In nucleotides, the CDR3 is TGCGCCAGCAGCCAAGCGGACCGGGAACCATATGGCTACACCTTC.

The chain has TRBV10-3 and TRBJ1-2; tentatively, D is TRBD1 (5 bases). Between the trimmed V and J ends, which lost 4 bases and 8 bases, there was a span of 14 bases. Germline CDR1 reads ENHRY; CDR2 reads SYGVKD. This CDR3 comprises 13 residues. The CDR3 is CAISVSGGDGYTF. CDR3 DNA sequence: TGTGCCATCAGTGTGAGCGGAGGGGACGGCTACACCTTC.

The genes are TRBV5-1 and TRBJ1-1; TRBD1 matches at 7 bases. The CDR3 spans 16 residues. Trimming took 4 bases from V and 0 from J; bases not matched to a gene: 9. The germline gives CDR1 SGHRS, CDR2 YFSETQ. The CDR3 sequence is CASSHGQVYLNTEAFF. The CDR3, as DNA: TGCGCCAGCAGCCACGGACAGGTCTATCTGAACACTGAAGCTTTCTTT.

The chain joins TRBV6-5 to TRBJ2-3; D perhaps matches TRBD2 (5 bases). The V and J ends lost 10 bases and 7 bases respectively, with 15 bases between them. The CDR3 length is 12 residues. Germline V gene sequence: CDR1 MNHEY, CDR2 SVGAGI. This CDR3 is CATAPSTHTQYF. DNA of the CDR3: TGTGCCACGGCCCCTAGCACGCATACGCAGTATTTT.

The chain uses TRBV9 and TRBJ1-4; no clear D gene. The CDR3 consists of 13 residues. V dropped 4 bases and J dropped 8 bases, with 12 bases sitting between them. The germline CDR1 and CDR2 sequences are SGDLS and YYNGEE. The CDR3 coding sequence is TGTGCCAGCAGCCCCAGCGGGGAAGAAAAACTGTTTTTT. It yields the protein CASSPSGEEKLFF.

The chain uses TRBV7-9 and TRBJ2-1; TRBD1 matches at 8 bases. With 3 bases clipped from V and 5 bases from J, the junction kept 9 bases outside the gene matches. The CDR3 is 16 amino acids. In germline, CDR1 is SEHNR, CDR2 FQNEAQ (reference sequence). In DNA, the CDR3 is TGTGCCAGCAGCTTCTACCGGGACAGGCGTGACAATGAGCAGTTCTTC. It specifies CASSFYRDRRDNEQFF.

This clone has a handful of counts. The chain carries TRBV24-1 and TRBJ2-7; D possibly uses TRBD1 or TRBD2 (6 bases each). V was clipped by 9 bases and J by 4 bases, with 18 bases between them. The CDR3 sequence is 14 residues long. Germline V gene lookup returns CDR1 KGHDR and CDR2 SFDVKD. This CDR3 reads CATGGGTPPYEQYF. In DNA, the CDR3 is TGTGCCACCGGTGGAGGGACACCCCCGTACGAGCAGTACTTC.

CDR3 coding DNA: TGTGCCTGGGCTGGTGGGGGGCCCCAGCATTTT. Its protein product is CAWAGGGPQHF. The chain employs TRBV30 and TRBJ1-5; D is possibly TRBD1 (5 bases). Germline CDR1 GTSNPN, CDR2 SVGIG (reference sequence). Trimming left V 5 bases short and J 9 bases short, with 11 bases between. This CDR3 spans 11 amino acids.

The V call is TRBV5-6, the J call TRBJ2-2; D gene unclear. Germline loops: CDR1 SGHDT, CDR2 YYEEEE. Trimming took off 4 bases at V and 4 bases at J, with 14 bases between the two ends. CDR3 length: 15 amino acids. CDR3 sequence (DNA): TGTGCCAGCAGCCCACTAATAGGCGGCACCGGGGAGCTGTTTTTT. It codes for CASSPLIGGTGELFF. The variable domain in full, completed from reference TRBV5-6 and TRBJ2-2, reads DAGVTQSPTHLIKTRGQQVTLRCSPKSGHDTVSWYQQALGQGPQFIFQYYEEEERQRGNFPDRFSGHQFPNYSSELNVNALLLGDSALYLCASSPLIGGTGELFFGEGSRLTVL.